The clone carrying this T cell receptor (beta chain) has a count of ten or more. What it recognizes is unknown. The data were obtained in a study of identical twins. Study results and limitations: Insertion counts were lower in abundant cord blood beta clonotypes, a trend that memory repertoires did not show. Where out-of-frame alpha sequences were twin-shared, they showed excess low generation probability. For out-of-frame beta sequences, excess twin sharing was weaker.

TCRdb reanalysed the 5' RACE reads using MiXCR and keeps one entry per CDR3 protein. The data show roughly 200,000 distinct CDR3 sequences, 7.5% seen once. The germline V gene has CDR1 SQVTM and CDR2 ANQGSEA. The V end lost 7 bases, the J end lost 0 bases, and 13 bases lay between the germline ends. The CDR3 is made up of 15 amino acids. These data also featured in a second study, about yellow fever vaccine responses in identical twins.

The sequencing sample was made of memory (CD45RO+) T cells sorted from blood. The genes are TRBV29-1 and TRBJ2-6; D gene ambiguous. The sequence was collected from a young woman in good health. CDR3 in DNA: TGCAGCGCCGGAGAACTCCCCTCTGGGGCCAACGTCCTGACTTTC. Its translation: CSAGELPSGANVLTF.